This TCR beta chain comes out of a study of blood T cell repertoires in COVID-19. Background on the study: Samples taken during acute and convalescent COVID-19 were collected in the United States, Italy and Spain.

Assay: immunoSEQ multiplex PCR; the TCRdb copy retains only in-frame clones and omits some. The sample lists roughly 200,000 clones; 80% to 95% were seen once. Germline-derived CDR1 and CDR2 are SGHTA and FQGNSA. This CDR3 contains 16 residues. Trimming took 5 bases from V and 1 from J; bases not matched to a gene: 10. The rearrangement uses TRBV7-2 and TRBJ2-7; 8 bases are a match to TRBD2. This TCR was sampled from a man aged 50-60 years with acute or convalescent COVID-19. The specimen was peripheral blood. The CDR3 DNA is TGTGCCAGCAGCCCCGGGCCAGCGGGAGCTTCCTACGAGCAGTACTTC. Its protein product is CASSPGPAGASYEQYF.